These T cell receptor beta chains were read from a single sample in a study of regulatory T cells in long-lasting Graves disease. One entry per CDR3 protein results from TCRdb running MiXCR on the multiplex PCR reads. This sample has 520,000 or so distinct CDR3 sequences, with about 11% found just once. Another study also made use of these data, one on T cells in Graves' hyperthyroidism and ophthalmopathy.

This specimen was peripheral blood mononuclear cells (PBMCs), taken at new diagnosis, from a patient treated with antithyroid drugs. These receptors were obtained from a woman aged 25-40 years with Graves disease. The CDR3 runs from the conserved cysteine through the conserved F or W. D genes are given only for firm matches. The listing skips clone size in some rows; elsewhere it reads once, few, many or a size class.

clone size	D gene	J gene	V gene	CDR3 protein	CDR3 DNA
few	-	TRBJ1-2	TRBV27	CASSSWGEGSYGYTF	TGTGCCAGCAGCTCGTGGGGGGAGGGGAGCTATGGCTACACCTTC
many	-	TRBJ2-5	TRBV6-2/TRBV6-3	CASYYGLIQETQYF	TGTGCCAGCTACTATGGACTAATCCAAGAGACCCAGTACTTC
many	-	TRBJ2-7	TRBV11-2	CASSLDPGRTFVAQQYF	TGTGCCAGCAGCTTAGATCCCGGCAGGACCTTTGTTGCGCAGCAGTACTTC
many	-	TRBJ2-5	TRBV11-2	CASSLGGGRGASQYF	TGTGCCAGCAGCTTAGGAGGGGGTCGGGGCGCGTCCCAGTACTTC
many	TRBD1	TRBJ1-6	TRBV19	CASSPGQGFPPLHF	TGTGCCAGTAGTCCGGGACAGGGTTTTCCACCCCTCCACTTT
few	-	TRBJ1-6	TRBV19	CASSLQSSYNSPLHF	TGTGCCAGTAGTTTGCAGAGCTCCTATAATTCACCCCTCCACTTT
few	-	TRBJ1-6	TRBV15	CATSLWLSNSPLHF	TGTGCCACCAGCCTGTGGTTATCGAATTCACCCCTCCACTTT
few	-	TRBJ2-2	TRBV7-9	CASSLQYDTGELFF	TGTGCCAGCAGCTTACAGTATGACACCGGGGAGCTGTTTTTT
-	-	TRBJ1-2	TRBV13	CASSLGGGQEQSGYTF	TGTGCCAGCAGCTTAGGGGGGGGACAAGAGCAGAGTGGCTACACCTTC
many	-	TRBJ2-1	TRBV29-1	CSVAGTTISYNEQFF	TGCAGCGTCGCCGGGACCACAATCTCCTACAATGAGCAGTTCTTC
-	-	TRBJ2-3	TRBV20-1	CSLRTDTQYF	TGCAGCCTCCGCACAGATACGCAGTATTTT
-	-	TRBJ2-4	TRBV20-1	CSARGEMQNIQYF	TGCAGTGCTAGAGGGGAGATGCAAAACATTCAGTACTTC
many	-	TRBJ1-3	TRBV28	CASGLTVYSGNTIYF	TGTGCCAGCGGGCTGACAGTCTACTCTGGAAACACCATATATTTT
many	-	TRBJ1-1	TRBV2	CASSVYGMNTEAFF	TGTGCCAGCAGTGTATACGGGATGAACACTGAAGCTTTCTTT
many	TRBD1	TRBJ1-2	TRBV7-2	CASSFGTANSNYGYTF	TGTGCCAGCAGCTTTGGGACAGCCAATTCTAACTATGGCTACACCTTC
-	-	TRBJ1-3	TRBV16	CASSPTGAGNTIYF	TGTGCCAGCAGCCCGACAGGAGCAGGAAACACCATATATTTT
many	-	TRBJ1-1	TRBV11-2	CASSFEGSEAFF	TGTGCCAGCAGCTTCGAGGGCTCTGAAGCTTTCTTT
many	TRBD1	TRBJ1-5	TRBV28	CASSSPDRGNQPQHF	TGTGCCAGCAGTTCCCCGGACAGGGGGAATCAGCCCCAGCATTTT
few	-	TRBJ2-7	TRBV6-2/TRBV6-3	CASSYSSGLDNEQYF	TGTGCCAGCAGTTACTCGAGTGGCCTAGATAACGAGCAGTACTTC
-	TRBD2	TRBJ2-7	TRBV20-1	CSATLITSGISYEQYF	TGCAGTGCTACCCTAATTACTAGCGGGATCTCCTACGAGCAGTACTTC
many	-	TRBJ2-7	TRBV6-1	CASRRAENYEQYF	TGTGCCAGCAGGCGGGCGGAGAATTACGAGCAGTACTTC
-	-	TRBJ1-6	TRBV5-1	CASSRDTGTNSPRHF	TGCGCCAGCAGCCGGGACACAGGAACTAATTCACCCCGCCACTTT
many	TRBD2	TRBJ2-5	TRBV7-2	CASSPPAGGPMGTQYF	TGTGCCAGCAGCCCGCCAGCGGGAGGGCCTATGGGGACCCAGTACTTC
few	TRBD1	TRBJ2-7	TRBV4-2	CASSLRQGGAYEQYF	TGTGCCAGCAGCCTTCGACAGGGTGGGGCTTATGAGCAGTACTTC
few	-	TRBJ1-6	TRBV30	CAWGVWGGNSPLHF	TGTGCCTGGGGTGTTTGGGGGGGCAATTCACCCCTCCACTTT
few	TRBD1	TRBJ2-1	TRBV27	CASSLSLGTGMNHEQFF	TGTGCCAGCAGTTTATCCCTCGGGACAGGGATGAACCATGAGCAGTTCTTC
few	-	TRBJ2-3	TRBV9	CASSVSSLTDTQYF	TGTGCCAGCAGCGTATCATCTCTTACAGATACGCAGTATTTT
few	TRBD1	TRBJ1-1	TRBV5-4	CASSPTGGSPLIEAFF	TGTGCCAGCAGCCCGACAGGGGGTTCTCCACTGATTGAAGCTTTCTTT
few	-	TRBJ1-2	TRBV7-2	CASSPAQPANYGYTF	TGTGCCAGCAGCCCGGCTCAACCGGCAAACTATGGCTACACCTTC
many	TRBD2	TRBJ2-3	TRBV3-1	CASSQGEREVADTQYF	TGTGCCAGCAGCCAAGGAGAGCGGGAGGTCGCAGATACGCAGTATTTT
few	TRBD1	TRBJ1-2	TRBV5-1	CASSLTGEVGYTF	TGCGCCAGCAGCTTGACAGGGGAGGTGGGCTACACCTTC
-	TRBD2	TRBJ2-2	TRBV29-1	CSASLADNTGELFF	TGCAGCGCCTCCCTAGCGGACAACACCGGGGAGCTGTTTTTT
few	-	TRBJ1-2	TRBV28	CASSLVGKTEWGYGYTF	TGTGCCAGCAGTCTTGTCGGGAAAACTGAGTGGGGCTATGGCTACACCTTC
many	-	TRBJ1-1	TRBV11-2	CASGAGKYTEAFF	TGTGCCAGCGGGGCAGGGAAATACACTGAAGCTTTCTTT
many	TRBD2	TRBJ2-1	TRBV20-1	CSARDPQRSGSLSEQFF	TGCAGTGCTAGAGATCCCCAGCGAAGCGGGAGTTTAAGTGAGCAGTTCTTC
-	-	TRBJ2-6	TRBV7-3	CASSPDRGANVLTF	TGTGCCAGCAGCCCGGACAGAGGGGCCAACGTCCTGACTTTC
-	TRBD1	TRBJ1-1	TRBV11-2	CASSSLIEQGRFLPEAFF	TGTGCCAGCAGCTCGCTTATCGAACAGGGGAGGTTTTTACCTGAAGCTTTCTTT
-	-	TRBJ1-2	TRBV6-2/TRBV6-3	CASSYSGPRGYTF	TGTGCCAGCAGTTATTCCGGGCCTCGTGGCTACACCTTC
many	TRBD1	TRBJ1-2	TRBV27	CASSWGGGGSYGYTF	TGTGCCAGCAGTTGGGGAGGGGGCGGAAGCTATGGCTACACCTTC
many	-	TRBJ2-2	TRBV30	CAWSEDTGELFF	TGTGCCTGGAGTGAGGACACCGGGGAGCTGTTTTTT
many	TRBD1	TRBJ1-5	TRBV16	CASSQSWVGTGNQPQHF	TGTGCCAGCAGCCAATCGTGGGTTGGGACAGGGAATCAGCCCCAGCATTTT
few	-	TRBJ2-3	TRBV4-3	CASSQDEGDGTDTQYF	TGCGCCAGCAGCCAAGATGAGGGGGATGGCACAGATACGCAGTATTTT
few	-	TRBJ1-4	TRBV5-1	CASSLWGGEYEKLFF	TGCGCCAGCAGCTTGTGGGGGGGCGAATACGAAAAACTGTTTTTT
-	TRBD2	TRBJ2-1	TRBV9	CASSVGTSGSGNEQFF	TGTGCCAGCAGCGTAGGGACTAGCGGGAGTGGGAATGAGCAGTTCTTC
few	TRBD1	TRBJ1-6	TRBV2	CASSGTGNNSPLHF	TGTGCCAGCAGTGGGACAGGGAATAATTCACCCCTCCACTTT
many	TRBD2	TRBJ2-5	TRBV30	CAWSKGLAGETQYF	TGTGCCTGGAGTAAGGGACTAGCGGGAGAGACCCAGTACTTC
many	-	TRBJ2-7	TRBV2	CASSEAQGTSYEQYF	TGTGCCAGCAGTGAAGCGCAGGGGACCTCCTACGAGCAGTACTTC
many	-	TRBJ2-1	TRBV11-2	CASSFGGRLSSYNEQFF	TGTGCCAGCAGCTTTGGAGGGCGGCTAAGCTCCTACAATGAGCAGTTCTTC
many	TRBD2	TRBJ2-7	TRBV28	CASSLMTSGSYEQYF	TGTGCCAGCAGCCTTATGACTAGCGGGTCCTACGAGCAGTACTTC
-	-	TRBJ1-5	TRBV12-3/TRBV12-4	CASSLGPDNQPQHF	TGTGCCAGCAGTTTAGGGCCGGACAATCAGCCCCAGCATTTT
many	TRBD1	TRBJ1-4	TRBV11-2	CASSRETGEYEKLFF	TGTGCCAGCAGCAGGGAGACAGGGGAGTATGAAAAACTGTTTTTT
many	TRBD1	TRBJ1-2	TRBV28	CASSIGQGGGYTF	TGTGCCAGCAGTATCGGACAGGGTGGAGGCTACACCTTC
many	TRBD1	TRBJ2-1	TRBV27	CASRSPGTGSNEQFF	TGTGCCAGCAGAAGCCCCGGGACAGGGTCCAATGAGCAGTTCTTC
many	-	TRBJ1-5	TRBV7-2	CASSLKPSNQPQHF	TGTGCCAGCAGCTTAAAGCCTAGCAATCAGCCCCAGCATTTT